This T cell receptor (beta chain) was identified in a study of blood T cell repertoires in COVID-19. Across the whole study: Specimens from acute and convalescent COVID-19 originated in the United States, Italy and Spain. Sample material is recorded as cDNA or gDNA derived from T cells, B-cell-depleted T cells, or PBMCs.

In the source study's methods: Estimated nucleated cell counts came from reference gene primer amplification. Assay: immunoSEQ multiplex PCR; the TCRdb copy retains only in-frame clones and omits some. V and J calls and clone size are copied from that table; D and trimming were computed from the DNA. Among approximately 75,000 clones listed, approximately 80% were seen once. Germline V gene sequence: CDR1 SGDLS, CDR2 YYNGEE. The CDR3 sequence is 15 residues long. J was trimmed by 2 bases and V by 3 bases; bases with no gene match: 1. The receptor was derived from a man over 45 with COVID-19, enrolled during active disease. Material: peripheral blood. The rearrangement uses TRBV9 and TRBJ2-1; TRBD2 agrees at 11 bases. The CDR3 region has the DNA TGTGCCAGCAGCGAGGGACTAGCGGCCTACAATGAGCAGTTCTTC. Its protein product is CASSEGLAAYNEQFF.